This entry is about one T cell receptor (beta chain). What it binds is not known. The PCR used 60 Vbeta and 13 Jbeta primers. The assay was immunoSEQ multiplex PCR, and TCRdb's table has in-frame clones only and misses some. This repertoire shows around 150,000 clones, more than 70% found once; its top ten account for approximately 4%. The data were obtained in a study of cytomegalovirus exposure and HLA in healthy donors. About the research overall: An early release of data contained roughly 86 million unique TCRs, which came from HLA-typed donors.

General study points: Another analysis was done later, and it associated approximately 18,000 TCR beta sequences with HLA alleles at 0.05 false discovery rate. Researchers catalogued about 150 TCR beta chains as cytomegalovirus-associated.

While unrecorded immune exposures were likely, the donors were nominally healthy when sampled. This CDR3 is 15 amino acids long. The trim removed 4 bases at V and 4 bases at J, leaving 7 bases unmatched. From germline, CDR1 is SGHRS and CDR2 YFSETQ. The sample consisted of PBMCs. This chain connects TRBV5-1 to TRBJ2-2; 7 bases are a match to TRBD2. This TCR was sampled from a man aged 45-60 years in good health and CMV-seropositive. CDR3 amino acids: CASSLTGTTTGELFF. DNA for the CDR3: TGCGCCAGCAGCCTGACCGGGACTACCACCGGGGAGCTGTTTTTT.